A selection of T cell receptor beta chains follows, all from one sample in a study of blood T cell repertoires in COVID-19. Assay used: immunoSEQ multiplex PCR; TCRdb lists only in-frame clones, some missing. Seen here are about 280,000 clones, almost 90% observed once, and the top ten hold around 1.7%. The source material was PBMCs or T cells enriched from blood (not recorded which). Receptors were obtained from a woman between 18 and 29 years old with acute COVID-19. Each CDR3 is given with its conserved first and last residue. The D gene is left open where the match is weak. The size field is filled for only some rows; it gives once, few, many or a size class.

d_gene	v_gene	j_gene	abundance	CDR3aa	CDR3nt
.	TRBV18	TRBJ2-3	.	CASSPLRGSTDTQYF	TGTGCCAGCTCACCATTGCGCGGAAGCACAGATACGCAGTATTTT
.	TRBV6-5	TRBJ1-4	once	CASSYKAAETNEKLFF	TGTGCCAGCAGTTACAAGGCGGCGGAGACTAATGAAAAACTGTTTTTT
TRBD1	TRBV19	TRBJ2-1	.	CASGTGPYNEQFF	TGTGCCAGTGGGACAGGGCCCTACAATGAGCAGTTCTTC
TRBD1	TRBV6-6	TRBJ2-1	few	CASSPGTGGEWRNYNEQFF	TGTGCCAGCAGTCCCGGGACAGGGGGCGAATGGAGGAACTACAATGAGCAGTTCTTC
TRBD2	TRBV19	TRBJ2-3	.	CASSYRSGRGTDTQYF	TGTGCCAGTAGTTACCGTAGCGGGAGAGGCACAGATACGCAGTATTTT
TRBD2	TRBV14	TRBJ2-1	.	CASSQGRGITSGRTYNEQFF	TGTGCCAGCAGCCAAGGAAGGGGTATTACTAGCGGGAGGACTTACAATGAGCAGTTCTTC
TRBD2	TRBV5-4	TRBJ2-2	.	CASSLVILAGGTGELFF	TGTGCCAGCAGCTTGGTTATTCTAGCGGGAGGCACCGGGGAGCTGTTTTTT
TRBD2	TRBV9	TRBJ2-7	once	CASSGTSEKNPYEQYF	TGTGCCAGCAGCGGAACTAGCGAGAAAAACCCCTACGAGCAGTACTTC
TRBD1	TRBV29-1	TRBJ2-2	few	CSVSRGQGKGTGELFF	TGCAGCGTGTCTCGCGGACAGGGGAAAGGCACCGGGGAGCTGTTTTTT
TRBD1	TRBV24-1	TRBJ2-1	.	CATSRDRGYNEQFF	TGTGCCACTTCCCGGGACAGGGGATACAATGAGCAGTTCTTC
.	TRBV19	TRBJ1-1	.	CASSTRTGVAEAFF	TGTGCCAGTAGTACTCGGACCGGGGTGGCTGAAGCTTTCTTT
TRBD1	TRBV28	TRBJ2-7	.	CASSLAGGSYEQYF	TGTGCCAGCAGTTTAGCAGGGGGATCCTACGAGCAGTACTTC
TRBD1	TRBV18	TRBJ1-1	.	CASTTGRSVNTEAFF	TGTGCCAGCACGACAGGGAGAAGCGTGAACACTGAAGCTTTCTTT
TRBD2	TRBV5-1	TRBJ2-7	.	CASSPQKTSGTPYEQYF	TGCGCCAGCAGCCCACAGAAGACTAGCGGCACCCCCTACGAGCAGTACTTC
TRBD2	TRBV10-1	TRBJ2-7	.	CASSIGLAGAYEQYF	TGCGCCAGCAGCATCGGACTAGCGGGGGCCTACGAGCAGTACTTC
.	TRBV9	TRBJ1-2	.	CASSPSQGSNYGYTF	TGTGCCAGCAGCCCTTCACAGGGTTCTAACTATGGCTACACCTTC
.	TRBV7-5	TRBJ1-1	.	CVRSLGVTVTEAFF	TGTGTCAGAAGCCTAGGGGTGACAGTTACTGAAGCTTTCTTT
.	TRBV28	TRBJ1-6	.	CASRPQGTQDSPLHF	TGTGCCAGCAGACCGCAGGGGACACAGGATTCACCCCTCCACTTT
TRBD2	TRBV11-2	TRBJ2-7	.	CASSRIRTSENNPYQQYF	TGTGCCAGCAGCCGAATAAGGACTAGCGAGAACAACCCTTACCAGCAGTACTTC
TRBD1	TRBV5-1	TRBJ1-2	.	CASSGQGPNYGYTF	TGCGCCAGCAGCGGACAGGGGCCAAACTATGGCTACACCTTC
.	TRBV2	TRBJ1-4	.	CASSEGGTNEKLFF	TGTGCCAGCAGTGAAGGGGGCACAAATGAAAAACTGTTTTTT
TRBD1	TRBV9	TRBJ1-2	.	CASSSRDRTHGYTF	TGTGCCAGCAGCTCAAGGGACAGGACCCATGGCTACACCTTC
.	TRBV5-6	TRBJ2-7	.	CASSSQGPGYEQYF	TGTGCCAGCAGCTCACAGGGTCCGGGCTACGAGCAGTACTTC
.	TRBV3-1/TRBV3-2	TRBJ2-5	.	CASSRSGETQYF	TGTGCCAGCAGCCGGTCAGGGGAGACCCAGTACTTC
.	TRBV15	TRBJ2-3	.	CATSRDWGGSGTDTQYF	TGTGCCACCAGCAGAGATTGGGGGGGCTCGGGCACAGATACGCAGTATTTT
.	TRBV27	TRBJ1-2	.	CASTGGYGYTF	TGTGCCAGCACCGGGGGGTATGGCTACACCTTC